This T cell receptor (beta chain) is drawn from a study of metastatic and nonmetastatic thyroid tumors. Study-wide background: Samples came from malignant and benign thyroid patients, and repertoires were compared across blood and tumor or nodule tissue.

Study findings and constraints: Benign nodules were reported to have significantly lower TCR beta diversity than malignant thyroid tumors, in blood and tumor.

The CDR3 covers 15 residues. In germline, CDR1 is DFQATT, CDR2 SNEGSKA (reference sequence). The V end was cut by 3 bases, the J end by 10 bases, with 21 bases between. In the original processing: Researchers built a distant-metastasis classifier for papillary thyroid cancer that drew on CDR3 differences across clinicopathological groups. TCRdb re-processed the PCR reads through MiXCR. What appears here as the V and J calls and clone size reflects TCRdb's work, not the paper's. The repertoire has roughly 13,000 clones, roughly 25% of them found once; the top ten carry 9.5% to 13%. Thyroid surgery took place with no prior treatment in any patient. A remark on this clone: Its specificity is not known. This may be a read error: a much more frequent sequence differs by one nucleotide.

The TCR sequence derives from a female donor with papillary thyroid cancer or a benign thyroid nodule (not recorded which). Some clones in this sample may be carry-over from other donors' samples. Sequenced input: tumor tissue. The rearrangement joins TRBV20-1 to TRBJ2-2; D is tentatively TRBD1 or TRBD2 (6 bases each). CDR3 in DNA: TGCAGTGCTAGCAAGGGGGGCTATCCAGCCGTGGAGCTGTTTTTT. Translating it yields CSASKGGYPAVELFF.